These T cell receptor beta chains were read from a single sample in a study of molecular identifiers for immune sequencing clone quantification. TCRdb called the PCR reads again in MiXCR, with one record for every CDR3 protein. The sample includes roughly 100,000 distinct CDR3 sequences, 30% to 35% of them seen just once. The sequenced sample was naive CD8+ T cells from blood, with Jurkat cell RNA spiked in. These receptor sequences come from a human donor in good health. Some libraries in this study had Jurkat cell RNA spiked in. CDR3s include the opening cysteine and the closing phenylalanine or tryptophan. The D gene is left open where the match is weak. Clone size, where shown, is once, few, many, or a class for clones that have expanded.

D gene	V gene	J gene	clone size	CDR3 DNA	CDR3 protein
.	TRBV12-3/TRBV12-4	TRBJ2-1	.	TGTGCCAGCAGTTTATTAGTGGCCGGTGAGCAGTTCTTC	CASSLLVAGEQFF
TRBD2	TRBV19	TRBJ2-1	.	TGTGCCAGTAGTATAGACGGGACTAGTTGGAATGAGCAGTTCTTC	CASSIDGTSWNEQFF
.	TRBV4-3	TRBJ1-1	few	TGCGCCAGCAGCCAGCATAAGATGAACACTGAAGCTTTCTTT	CASSQHKMNTEAFF
TRBD1	TRBV28	TRBJ1-1	few	TGTGCCAGCAGCCTACTAGGGGGCGCAGAGAACACTGAAGCTTTCTTT	CASSLLGGAENTEAFF
TRBD2	TRBV7-9	TRBJ2-3	many	TGTGCCAGCACGGGACTAGCGGGATATTCAGATACGCAGTATTTT	CASTGLAGYSDTQYF
TRBD2	TRBV4-3	TRBJ2-7	few	TGCGCCAGCAGCCAGGATCCGGGACTAGCGACCGAGCAGTACTTC	CASSQDPGLATEQYF
.	TRBV28	TRBJ2-7	few	TGTGCCAGCAGCCCCGCACAGGGTCGGCGGTACGAGCAGTACTTC	CASSPAQGRRYEQYF
TRBD1	TRBV4-3	TRBJ1-5	few	TGCGCCAGCAGCCAAGTGACAGGGAGCAATCAGCCCCAGCATTTT	CASSQVTGSNQPQHF
.	TRBV6-1	TRBJ2-3	.	TGTGCCAGCAGTGACGGGACGTGGGGTCCAGATACGCAGTATTTT	CASSDGTWGPDTQYF
TRBD1	TRBV2	TRBJ2-5	few	TGTGCCAGTGGATACTCAACAGGGGACCCAGAGACCCAGTACTTC	CASGYSTGDPETQYF
TRBD1	TRBV7-9	TRBJ2-7	few	TGTGCCAGCAGCAAGACAGGGGGTGTTAGCTACGAGCAGTACTTC	CASSKTGGVSYEQYF
TRBD2	TRBV3-1	TRBJ2-1	.	TGTGCCAGCAGCCAAGCAGGGTGGGAGGGCCCCGATGAGCAGTTCTTC	CASSQAGWEGPDEQFF
.	TRBV6-1	TRBJ1-1	many	TGTGCCAGCAGTCCCGGACAACTACTTGAAGCTTTCTTT	CASSPGQLLEAFF
.	TRBV11-2	TRBJ1-4	few	TGTGCCAGCAGCTTATACGGGCAGGGCCCTGAAAAACTGTTTTTT	CASSLYGQGPEKLFF
TRBD2	TRBV7-2	TRBJ2-1	.	TGTGCCAGCAGCGGACTAGCGGGGGTTAACAATGAGCAGTTCTTC	CASSGLAGVNNEQFF
.	TRBV9	TRBJ1-2	few	TGTGCCAGCAGCGTAGACGGTTTGTTGTATGGCTACACCTTC	CASSVDGLLYGYTF
.	TRBV2	TRBJ2-3	.	TGTGCCAGCGGCGGCAGTCGGGACAAGCACACAGATACGCAGTATTTT	CASGGSRDKHTDTQYF
.	TRBV12-3/TRBV12-4	TRBJ2-7	few	TGTGCCAGCTCCGGGACCACCTACGAGCAGTACTTC	CASSGTTYEQYF
.	TRBV14	TRBJ2-5	.	TGTGCCAGCAGCTTGTGGGGGATGGAGACCCAGTACTTC	CASSLWGMETQYF
.	TRBV29-1	TRBJ1-2	few	TGCAGCGTCCGGGTAGGCGGGTATGGCTACACCTTC	CSVRVGGYGYTF
.	TRBV6-6	TRBJ2-5	few	TGTGCCAGCAGTTACTCTTCGGAGAGGGGACCCCAAGAGACCCAGTACTTC	CASSYSSERGPQETQYF
TRBD2	TRBV12-3/TRBV12-4	TRBJ2-2	.	TGTGCCAGCAGTTTCTTGAGCGGGAGGGCCGGGGAGCTGTTTTTT	CASSFLSGRAGELFF
TRBD1	TRBV19	TRBJ1-5	.	TGTGCCACCCAGACAGGGAGTCAGCCCCAGCATTTT	CATQTGSQPQHF
.	TRBV6-2/TRBV6-3	TRBJ2-5	few	TGTGCCACCTGGTTTGGGCTAAGAGAGACCCAGTACTTC	CATWFGLRETQYF
TRBD1	TRBV28	TRBJ1-6	.	TGTGCCAGCAGTTTCGGGACAGCTAATTCACCCCTCCACTTT	CASSFGTANSPLHF
.	TRBV6-2/TRBV6-3	TRBJ1-1	.	TGTGCCAGCAGTTACCGATTTTTTCGGGGGGACACTGTAGCTTTCTTT	CASSYRFFRGDTVAFF
.	TRBV4-3	TRBJ2-3	.	TGCGCCAGCAGCCAACCCAGCACAGATACGCAGTATTTT	CASSQPSTDTQYF
TRBD1	TRBV10-3	TRBJ2-5	.	TGTGCCATCAGTGATTGGACAGGGGGTGAGACCCAGTACTTC	CAISDWTGGETQYF
.	TRBV4-1	TRBJ2-3	.	TGCGCCTGCAGCCTTAGCCGATACCAAATCACAGATACGCAGTATTTT	CACSLSRYQITDTQYF
TRBD2	TRBV5-6	TRBJ2-2	few	TGTGCCAGCAGCTTAGCGGGAGGAGACACCGGGGAGCTGTTTTTT	CASSLAGGDTGELFF
TRBD1	TRBV7-9	TRBJ2-7	few	TGTGCCAGCAGCTCAGGGGGTCGGTACGAGCAGTACTTC	CASSSGGRYEQYF
TRBD2	TRBV28	TRBJ2-5	many	TGTGCCAGCAGTATCGGACTAGCGGAGTACCAAGAGACCCAGTACTTC	CASSIGLAEYQETQYF
.	TRBV19	TRBJ1-1	many	TGTGCCAGTAGTATGGGGGCGACTGAAGCTTTCTTT	CASSMGATEAFF
TRBD1	TRBV28	TRBJ1-1	.	TGTGCCAGCAGCCCCAGACAGGGGGGGATCGGCACTGAAGCTTTCTTT	CASSPRQGGIGTEAFF
TRBD2	TRBV27	TRBJ2-7	.	TGTGCCACCCGCCCCGGGACTAGCGGTTACGAGCAGTACTTC	CATRPGTSGYEQYF
TRBD1	TRBV12-3/TRBV12-4	TRBJ2-4	few	TGTGCCAGCAGGTCTGGACAGGGGTACATTCAGTACTTC	CASRSGQGYIQYF